The source of this T cell receptor beta chain is a study of response to subunit inactivated influenza vaccine. Study-wide findings and caveats: T cells newly recruited by each seasonal influenza vaccination are few, the authors suggested.

One entry per CDR3 protein results from TCRdb running MiXCR on the RT-PCR reads. The data hold hundreds of thousands of distinct CDR3 sequences, with around 25% observed a single time. Worth noting for this clonotype: Its target is unknown.

J was trimmed by 5 bases and V by 2 bases; bases with no gene match: 12. Germline V gene lookup returns CDR1 ENHRY and CDR2 SYGVKD. The CDR3 totals 17 residues. Sequencing used CD4+ T cells sorted from PBMCs, obtained less than 6 days after vaccination. This chain joins TRBV10-3 and TRBJ2-5; 9 bases map to TRBD2. This sequence originates from a man aged 50 or older who received an inactivated influenza vaccine. This CDR3 reads CAISEGVLAGVWETQYF. The CDR3 coding sequence is TGTGCCATCAGTGAGGGGGTTTTAGCGGGAGTTTGGGAGACCCAGTACTTC.